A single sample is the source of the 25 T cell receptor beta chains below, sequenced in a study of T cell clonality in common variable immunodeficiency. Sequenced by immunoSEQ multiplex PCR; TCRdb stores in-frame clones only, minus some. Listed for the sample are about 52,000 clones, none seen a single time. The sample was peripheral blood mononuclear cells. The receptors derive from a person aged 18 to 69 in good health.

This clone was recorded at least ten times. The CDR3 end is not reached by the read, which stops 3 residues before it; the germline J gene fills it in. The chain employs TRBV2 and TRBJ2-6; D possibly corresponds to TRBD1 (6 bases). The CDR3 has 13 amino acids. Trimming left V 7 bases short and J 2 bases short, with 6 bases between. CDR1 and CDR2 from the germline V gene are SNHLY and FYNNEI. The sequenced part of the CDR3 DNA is TGTGCCAGCAAGGGGGCTGGGGCCAACGTC. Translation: CASKGAGANV. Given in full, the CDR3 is CASKGAGANVLTF. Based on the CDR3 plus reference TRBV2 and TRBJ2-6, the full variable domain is EPEVTQTPSHQVTQMGQEVILRCVPISNHLYFYWYRQILGQKVEFLVSFYNNEISEKSEIFDDQFSVERPDGSNFTLKIRSTKLEDSAMYFCASKGAGANVLTFGAGSRLTVL.

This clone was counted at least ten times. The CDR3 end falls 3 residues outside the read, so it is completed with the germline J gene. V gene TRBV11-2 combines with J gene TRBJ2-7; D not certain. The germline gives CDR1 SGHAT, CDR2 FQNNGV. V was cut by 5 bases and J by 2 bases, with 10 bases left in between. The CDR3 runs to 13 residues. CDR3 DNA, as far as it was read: TGTGCCAGCAGCCCCTATTCCGCCTACGAG. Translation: CASSPYSAYE. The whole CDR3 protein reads CASSPYSAYEQYF.

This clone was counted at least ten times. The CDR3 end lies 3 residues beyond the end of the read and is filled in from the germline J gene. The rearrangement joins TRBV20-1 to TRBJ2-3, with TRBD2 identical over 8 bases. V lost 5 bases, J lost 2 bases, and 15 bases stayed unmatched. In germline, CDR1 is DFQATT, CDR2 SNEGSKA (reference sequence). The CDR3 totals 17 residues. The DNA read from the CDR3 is TGCAGTGCTCACCCCACGATCAATAGCGGGGCCACAGATACG. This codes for CSAHPTINSGATDT. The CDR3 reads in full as CSAHPTINSGATDTQYF.

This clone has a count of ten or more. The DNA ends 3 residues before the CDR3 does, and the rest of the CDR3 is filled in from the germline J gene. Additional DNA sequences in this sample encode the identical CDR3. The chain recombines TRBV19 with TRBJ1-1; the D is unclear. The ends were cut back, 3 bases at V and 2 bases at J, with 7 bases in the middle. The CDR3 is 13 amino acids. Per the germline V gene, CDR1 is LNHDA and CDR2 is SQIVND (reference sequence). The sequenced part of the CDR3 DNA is TGTGCCAGTAGTATTAGGGTAAACACTGAA. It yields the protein CASSIRVNTE. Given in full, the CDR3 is CASSIRVNTEAFF. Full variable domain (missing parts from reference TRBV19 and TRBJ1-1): DGGITQSPKYLFRKEGQNVTLSCEQNLNHDAMYWYRQDPGQGLRLIYYSQIVNDFQKGDIAEGYSVSREKKESFPLTVTSAQKNPTAFYLCASSIRVNTEAFFGQGTRLTVV.

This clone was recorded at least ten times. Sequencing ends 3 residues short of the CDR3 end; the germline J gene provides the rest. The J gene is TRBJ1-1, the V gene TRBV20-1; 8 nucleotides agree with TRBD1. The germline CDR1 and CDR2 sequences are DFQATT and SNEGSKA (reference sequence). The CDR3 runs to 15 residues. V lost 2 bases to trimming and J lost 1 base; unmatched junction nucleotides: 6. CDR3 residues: CSARPPGTGNTEAFF. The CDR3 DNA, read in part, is TGCAGTGCTAGACCCCCCGGGACAGGGAACACTGAA.

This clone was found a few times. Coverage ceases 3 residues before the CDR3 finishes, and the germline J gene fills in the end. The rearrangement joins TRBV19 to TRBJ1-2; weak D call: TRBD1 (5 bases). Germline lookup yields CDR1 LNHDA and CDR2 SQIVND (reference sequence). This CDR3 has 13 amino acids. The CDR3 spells CASSSGAYNDYTF. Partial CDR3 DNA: TGTGCCAGTAGCAGCGGGGCATACAATGAC.

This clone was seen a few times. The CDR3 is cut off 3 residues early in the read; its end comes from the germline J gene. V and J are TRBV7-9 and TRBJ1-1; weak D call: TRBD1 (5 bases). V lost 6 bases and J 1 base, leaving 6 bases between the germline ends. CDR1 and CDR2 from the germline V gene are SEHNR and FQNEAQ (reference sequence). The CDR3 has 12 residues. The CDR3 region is CASRTGNTEAFF. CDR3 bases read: TGTGCCAGCAGAACAGGGAACACTGAA. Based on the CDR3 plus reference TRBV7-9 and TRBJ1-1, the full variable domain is DTGVSQNPRHKITKRGQNVTFRCDPISEHNRLYWYRQTLGQGPEFLTYFQNEAQLEKSRLLSDRFSAERPKGSFSTLEIQRTEQGDSAMYLCASRTGNTEAFFGQGTRLTVV.

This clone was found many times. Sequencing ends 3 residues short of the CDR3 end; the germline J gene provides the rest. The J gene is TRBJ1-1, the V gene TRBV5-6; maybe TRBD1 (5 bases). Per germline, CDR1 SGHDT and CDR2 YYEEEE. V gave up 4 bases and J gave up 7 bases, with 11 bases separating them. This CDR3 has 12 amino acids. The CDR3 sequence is CASSGGGVEAFF. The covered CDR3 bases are TGTGCCAGCAGCGGGGGGGGTGTTGAA. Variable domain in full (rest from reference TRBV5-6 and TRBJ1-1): DAGVTQSPTHLIKTRGQQVTLRCSPKSGHDTVSWYQQALGQGPQFIFQYYEEEERQRGNFPDRFSGHQFPNYSSELNVNALLLGDSALYLCASSGGGVEAFFGQGTRLTVV.

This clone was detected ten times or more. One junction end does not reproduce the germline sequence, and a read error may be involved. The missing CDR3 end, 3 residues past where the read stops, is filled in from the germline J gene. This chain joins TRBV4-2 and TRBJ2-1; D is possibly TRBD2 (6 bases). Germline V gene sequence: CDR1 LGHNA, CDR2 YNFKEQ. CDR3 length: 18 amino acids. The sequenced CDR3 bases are TGCGCCAGCAGCCTTACCTGGAATTCGGGCGGGATAGATGATGAG. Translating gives CASSLTWNSGGIDDE. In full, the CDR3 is CASSLTWNSGGIDDEQFF.

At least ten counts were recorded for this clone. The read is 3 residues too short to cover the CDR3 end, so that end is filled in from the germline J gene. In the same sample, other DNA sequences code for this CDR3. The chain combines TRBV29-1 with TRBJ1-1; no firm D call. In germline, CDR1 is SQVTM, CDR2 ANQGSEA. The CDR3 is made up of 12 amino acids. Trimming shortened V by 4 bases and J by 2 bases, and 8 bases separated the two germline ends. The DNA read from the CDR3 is TGCAGCGTTGGGCAGTTTAACACTGAA. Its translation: CSVGQFNTE. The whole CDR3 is CSVGQFNTEAFF.

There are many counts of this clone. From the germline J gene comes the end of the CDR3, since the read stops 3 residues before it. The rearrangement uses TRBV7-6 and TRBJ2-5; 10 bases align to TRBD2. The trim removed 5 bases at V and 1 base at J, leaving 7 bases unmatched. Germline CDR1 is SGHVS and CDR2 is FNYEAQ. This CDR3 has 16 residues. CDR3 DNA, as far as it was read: TGTGCCAGCAGCACCCCTAGCGGGGGCGTCCAAGAGACC. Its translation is CASSTPSGGVQET. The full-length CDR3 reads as CASSTPSGGVQETQYF. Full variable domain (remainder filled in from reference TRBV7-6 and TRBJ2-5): GAGVSQSPRYKVTKRGQDVALRCDPISGHVSLYWYRQALGQGPEFLTYFNYEAQQDKSGLPNDRFSAERPEGSISTLTIQRTEQRDSAMYRCASSTPSGGVQETQYFGPGTRLLVL.

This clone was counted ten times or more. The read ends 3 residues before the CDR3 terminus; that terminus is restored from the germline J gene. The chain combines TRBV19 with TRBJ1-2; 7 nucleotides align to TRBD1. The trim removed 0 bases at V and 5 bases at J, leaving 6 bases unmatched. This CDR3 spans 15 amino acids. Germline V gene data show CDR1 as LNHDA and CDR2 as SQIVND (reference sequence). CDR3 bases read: TGTGCCAGTAGTATAGATAGGACAGGCGGGTATGGC. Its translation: CASSIDRTGGYG. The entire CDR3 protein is CASSIDRTGGYGYTF.

The covered CDR3 bases are TGTGCCAGCAGTGAACGCGATGGT. This codes for CASSERDG. The full CDR3 reads CASSERDGQYF. J is TRBJ2-4 and V is TRBV6-1; D gene ambiguous. The read is 3 residues too short to cover the CDR3 end, so that end is filled in from the germline J gene. This CDR3 has 11 amino acids. The germline CDR1 and CDR2 sequences are MNHNS and SASEGT.

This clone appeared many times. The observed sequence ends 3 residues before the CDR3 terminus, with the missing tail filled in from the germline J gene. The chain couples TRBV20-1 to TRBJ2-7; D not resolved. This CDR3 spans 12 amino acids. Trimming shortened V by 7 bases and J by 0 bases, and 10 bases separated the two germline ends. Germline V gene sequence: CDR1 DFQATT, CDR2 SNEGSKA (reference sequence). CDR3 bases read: TGCAGTGTAGCCAGTGGCTCCTACGAG. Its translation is CSVASGSYE. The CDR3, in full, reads CSVASGSYEQYF.

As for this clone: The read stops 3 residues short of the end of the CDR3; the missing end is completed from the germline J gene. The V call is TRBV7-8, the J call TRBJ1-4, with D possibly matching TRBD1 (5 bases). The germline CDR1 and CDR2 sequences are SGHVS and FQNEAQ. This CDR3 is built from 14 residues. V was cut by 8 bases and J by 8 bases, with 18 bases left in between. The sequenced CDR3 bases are TGTGCCAGCTGTGGGGCCCAGGCGAGGGAAAAA. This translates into CASCGAQAREK. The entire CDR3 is CASCGAQAREKLFF.

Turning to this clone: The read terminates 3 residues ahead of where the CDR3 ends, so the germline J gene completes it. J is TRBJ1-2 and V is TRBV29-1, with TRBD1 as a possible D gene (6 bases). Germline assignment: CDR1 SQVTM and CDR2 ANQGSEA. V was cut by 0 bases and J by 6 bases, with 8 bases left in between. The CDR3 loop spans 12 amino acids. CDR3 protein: CSVEDQGNGYTF. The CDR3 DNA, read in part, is TGCAGCGTTGAAGATCAGGGGAATGGC.

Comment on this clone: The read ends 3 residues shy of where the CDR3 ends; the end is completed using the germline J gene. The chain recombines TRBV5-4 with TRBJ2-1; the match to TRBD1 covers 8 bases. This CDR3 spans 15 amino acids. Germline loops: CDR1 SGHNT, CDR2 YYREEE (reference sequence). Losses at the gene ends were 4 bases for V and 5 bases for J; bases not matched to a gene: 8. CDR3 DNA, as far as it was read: TGTGCCAGCAGCCCCGGGACAGGAGTTGACAATGAG. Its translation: CASSPGTGVDNE. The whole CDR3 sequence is CASSPGTGVDNEQFF.

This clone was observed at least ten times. CDR3 sequence: CSARDPLAGETREQYF. Partial CDR3 DNA: TGCAGTGCTAGAGACCCCTTGGCGGGAGAAACTCGCGAG. The genes are TRBV20-1 and TRBJ2-7; 7 bases align to TRBD2. The CDR3 end lies 3 residues beyond the end of the read and is filled in from the germline J gene. Looked up from germline, CDR1 is DFQATT and CDR2 is SNEGSKA (reference sequence). CDR3 length equals 16 residues. The junction had 14 bases not matched to a gene; V was cut back by 0 bases and J by 6 bases.

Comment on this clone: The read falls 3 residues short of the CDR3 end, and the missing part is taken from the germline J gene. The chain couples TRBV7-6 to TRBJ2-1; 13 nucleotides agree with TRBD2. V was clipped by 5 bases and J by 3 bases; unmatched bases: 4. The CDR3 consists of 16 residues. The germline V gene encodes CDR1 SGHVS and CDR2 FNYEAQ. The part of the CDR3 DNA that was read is TGTGCCAGCAGCCGCTGGACTAGCGGGGGCTACAATGAG. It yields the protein CASSRWTSGGYNE. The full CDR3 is CASSRWTSGGYNEQFF.

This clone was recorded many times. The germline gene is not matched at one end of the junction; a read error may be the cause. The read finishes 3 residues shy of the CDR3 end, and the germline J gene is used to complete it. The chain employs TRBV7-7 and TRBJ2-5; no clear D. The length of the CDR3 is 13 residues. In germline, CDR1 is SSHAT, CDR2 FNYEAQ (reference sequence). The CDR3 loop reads CASSLGPVETQYF. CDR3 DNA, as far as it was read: TGTGCTAGCAGCTTAGGGCCAGTCGAGACC.

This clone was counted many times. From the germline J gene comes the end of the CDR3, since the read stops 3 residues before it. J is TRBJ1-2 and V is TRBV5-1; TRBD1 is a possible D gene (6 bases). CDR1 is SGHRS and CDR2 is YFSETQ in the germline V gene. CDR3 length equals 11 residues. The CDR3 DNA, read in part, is TGCGCCAGCAGCCGCGGACAGACT. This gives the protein CASSRGQT. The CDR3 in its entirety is CASSRGQTYTF.

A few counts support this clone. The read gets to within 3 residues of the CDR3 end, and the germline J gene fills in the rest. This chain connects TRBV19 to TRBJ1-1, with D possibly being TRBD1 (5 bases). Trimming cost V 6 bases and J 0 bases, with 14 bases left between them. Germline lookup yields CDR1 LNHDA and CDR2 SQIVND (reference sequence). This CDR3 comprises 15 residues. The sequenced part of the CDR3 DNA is TGTGCCAGTAGGCCAAACGGGGGTATGAACACTGAA. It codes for CASRPNGGMNTE. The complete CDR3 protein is CASRPNGGMNTEAFF.

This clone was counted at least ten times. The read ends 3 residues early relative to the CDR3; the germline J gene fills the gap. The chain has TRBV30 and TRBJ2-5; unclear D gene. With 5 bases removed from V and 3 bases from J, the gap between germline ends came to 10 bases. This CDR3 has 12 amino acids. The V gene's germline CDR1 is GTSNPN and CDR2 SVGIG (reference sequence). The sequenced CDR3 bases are TGTGCCTGGGGCCGAGATGAAGAGACC. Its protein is CAWGRDEET. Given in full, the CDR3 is CAWGRDEETQYF.

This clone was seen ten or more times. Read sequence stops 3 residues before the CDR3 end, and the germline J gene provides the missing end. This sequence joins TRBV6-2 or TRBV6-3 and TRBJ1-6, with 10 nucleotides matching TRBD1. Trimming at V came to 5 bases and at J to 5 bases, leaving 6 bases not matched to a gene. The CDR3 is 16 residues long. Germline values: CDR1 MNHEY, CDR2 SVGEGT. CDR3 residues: CASSLGQGVHNSPLHF. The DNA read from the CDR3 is TGTGCCAGCAGTCTCGGACAGGGGGTTCATAATTCACCC.

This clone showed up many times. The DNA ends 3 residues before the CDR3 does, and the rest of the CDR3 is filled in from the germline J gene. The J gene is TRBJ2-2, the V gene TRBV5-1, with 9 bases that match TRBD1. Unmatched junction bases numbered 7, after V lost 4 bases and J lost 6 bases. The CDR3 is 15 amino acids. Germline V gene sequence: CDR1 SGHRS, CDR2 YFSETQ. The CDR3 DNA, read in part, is TGCGCCAGCAGCACCGGGACAGGGAGTCCCGGGGAG. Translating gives CASSTGTGSPGE. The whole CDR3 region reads CASSTGTGSPGELFF.